The rows below give T cell receptor beta chains drawn from one sample of a study of T cells in Graves' hyperthyroidism and ophthalmopathy. TCRdb analysed the multiplex PCR reads with MiXCR anew, one entry per CDR3 protein. The profile shows fewer than 450,000 distinct CDR3 sequences, less than 20% of them singletons. The sample consisted of blood. The receptor set was obtained from a man aged 18 to 29 with Graves' ophthalmopathy. Both conserved end residues are part of each CDR3. A D gene is named only where the DNA matches it firmly. Clone size is given for some rows only: seen once, a few or many times, or a class if the clone is expanded.

d_call clone_size j_call cdr3_length v_call cdr3_aa cdr3_nt
NA NA TRBJ1-5 16 TRBV28 CASSLGPQAVSQPQHF TGTGCCAGCAGTTTAGGGCCCCAGGCCGTGAGTCAGCCCCAGCATTTT
NA many TRBJ1-1 13 TRBV6-2/TRBV6-3 CASTPKVNTEAFF TGTGCCAGCACCCCCAAAGTGAACACTGAAGCTTTCTTT
TRBD1 NA TRBJ1-1 15 TRBV7-9 CASSSRGPTGGQAFF TGTGCCAGCAGCTCCCGGGGCCCAACAGGGGGCCAAGCTTTCTTT
TRBD1 many TRBJ2-5 16 TRBV11-2 CASTPDRVLYQETQYF TGTGCCAGCACCCCGGACAGGGTCTTGTACCAAGAGACCCAGTACTTC
NA few TRBJ1-1 13 TRBV5-4 CASSLAIGTEAFF TGTGCCAGCAGCTTGGCCATCGGCACTGAAGCTTTCTTT
TRBD2 many TRBJ2-1 16 TRBV7-2 CASSLVAGGEYNEQFF TGTGCCAGCAGCTTAGTTGCCGGGGGGGAATACAATGAGCAGTTCTTC
NA many TRBJ2-7 13 TRBV20-1 CSARVPSAYEQYF TGCAGTGCTAGAGTACCCAGCGCCTACGAGCAGTACTTC
TRBD1 many TRBJ1-2 13 TRBV18 CASSPGQGAGYTF TGTGCCAGCTCACCGGGACAGGGTGCTGGCTACACCTTC
NA NA TRBJ1-1 14 TRBV2 CASRVPTRKAEAFF TGTGCCAGCAGGGTTCCAACTCGGAAGGCTGAAGCTTTCTTT
TRBD1 many TRBJ1-4 16 TRBV5-1 CASSSTMGQLNEKLFF TGCGCCAGCAGCTCGACCATGGGACAGCTTAATGAAAAACTGTTTTTT
NA many TRBJ2-3 13 TRBV7-7 CASARDGTDTQYF TGTGCCAGCGCACGTGATGGCACAGATACGCAGTATTTT
NA few TRBJ1-5 17 TRBV7-9 CASSPQQRAAGNQPQHF TGTGCCAGCTCACCACAACAGAGGGCGGCTGGCAATCAGCCCCAGCATTTT
NA many TRBJ1-6 13 TRBV10-2 CASREGMGSPLHF TGCGCCAGCAGGGAGGGGATGGGATCACCCCTCCACTTT
NA many TRBJ2-2 14 TRBV28 CASSRDVRSGELFF TGTGCCAGCAGCAGGGATGTGAGGTCCGGGGAGCTGTTTTTT
TRBD1 many TRBJ2-1 15 TRBV11-2 CASSTGTALGGEQFF TGTGCCAGCAGCACCGGGACAGCCCTAGGAGGTGAGCAGTTCTTC
TRBD1 NA TRBJ1-2 14 TRBV2 CASRGDRANYGYTF TGTGCCAGCAGGGGGGACAGGGCGAACTATGGCTACACCTTC
NA NA TRBJ2-7 12 TRBV19 CASNTGNHEQYF TGTGCCAGTAATACAGGGAACCACGAGCAGTACTTC
NA NA TRBJ1-1 14 TRBV6-1 CASSYGVGWTEAFF TGTGCCAGCAGTTATGGGGTGGGGTGGACTGAAGCTTTCTTT
TRBD1 NA TRBJ2-1 14 TRBV7-9 CAGIRQGLDNEQFF TGTGCCGGCATTAGACAGGGTCTCGACAATGAGCAGTTCTTC
NA few TRBJ2-5 13 TRBV5-1 CASSLDYPETQYF TGCGCCAGCAGCTTGGATTATCCTGAGACCCAGTACTTC
NA NA TRBJ1-3 18 TRBV27 CASSQNMVGGRSGNTIYF TGTGCCAGCAGCCAAAATATGGTCGGTGGACGCTCTGGAAACACCATATATTTT
TRBD1 many TRBJ2-3 15 TRBV11-2 CASSSRTGGPDTQYF TGTGCCAGCAGCTCAAGGACAGGGGGCCCGGATACGCAGTATTTT
TRBD2 NA TRBJ2-1 18 TRBV7-3 CASSRDSSGGRVDNEQFF TGTGCCAGCAGTCGGGACTCTAGCGGGGGCCGGGTAGACAATGAGCAGTTCTTC
NA many TRBJ2-3 15 TRBV6-2/TRBV6-3 CASSYGVGSTDTQYF TGTGCCAGCAGTTACGGGGTAGGGAGCACAGATACGCAGTATTTT
TRBD1 many TRBJ1-4 15 TRBV6-1 CASSVEQGAMEKLFF TGTGCCAGCAGTGTCGAACAGGGGGCGATGGAAAAACTGTTTTTT
TRBD1 NA TRBJ2-3 13 TRBV12-5 CASGLQGTDTQYF TGTGCTAGTGGTCTACAGGGGACAGATACGCAGTATTTT
TRBD2 many TRBJ2-3 16 TRBV28 CASSLLAGGVADTQYF TGTGCCAGCAGCCTACTAGCGGGGGGCGTCGCAGATACGCAGTATTTT
NA many TRBJ1-1 15 TRBV5-1 CASSPRDLGGTEAFF TGCGCCAGCAGCCCCCGGGACCTCGGGGGCACTGAAGCTTTCTTT
TRBD2 few TRBJ2-1 14 TRBV20-1 CSATRTSEYNEQFF TGCAGTGCTACCCGGACTAGCGAGTACAATGAGCAGTTCTTC
NA few TRBJ1-2 13 TRBV27 CASSRGGSYGYTF TGTGCCAGCAGTCGGGGCGGAAGCTATGGCTACACCTTC
TRBD1 many TRBJ1-6 15 TRBV7-8 CASSYRTGENSPLHF TGTGCCAGCAGTTACAGGACAGGGGAGAATTCACCCCTCCACTTT
NA many TRBJ1-1 15 TRBV15 CATSPDRNLNTEAFF TGTGCCACCAGCCCGGACCGCAACCTGAACACTGAAGCTTTCTTT
TRBD1 many TRBJ2-7 14 TRBV28 CASSPGTVTYEQYF TGTGCCAGCAGCCCCGGGACAGTTACCTACGAGCAGTACTTC
TRBD1 many TRBJ1-2 12 TRBV28 CASGDRGLGYTF TGTGCCAGCGGGGACAGGGGGCTGGGCTACACCTTC
TRBD1 NA TRBJ1-2 12 TRBV6-1 CAEGAGGYGYTF TGTGCCGAGGGCGCAGGGGGCTATGGCTACACCTTC
NA few TRBJ2-2 14 TRBV15 CATRWNTATGELFF TGTGCCACCAGGTGGAACACCGCCACCGGGGAGCTGTTTTTT
TRBD1 many TRBJ2-7 15 TRBV19 CASSVPGQETYEQYF TGTGCCAGTAGTGTCCCGGGACAGGAGACCTACGAGCAGTACTTC
NA many TRBJ1-2 12 TRBV28 CASSFPPNGYTF TGTGCCAGCAGTTTCCCCCCGAATGGCTACACCTTC
NA many TRBJ2-7 14 TRBV28 CATTRPGVHNEQYF TGTGCCACGACTCGACCGGGGGTTCACAACGAGCAGTACTTC
NA many TRBJ2-7 14 TRBV5-1 CASSLDRSKYEQYF TGCGCCAGCAGCTTGGATCGGTCCAAATACGAGCAGTACTTC
TRBD1 many TRBJ2-7 13 TRBV10-3 CATKTGSTYEQYF TGTGCCACCAAGACAGGGTCGACCTACGAGCAGTACTTC
TRBD2 NA TRBJ2-6 19 TRBV20-1 CSATPRGGPTPSGANVLTF TGCAGTGCTACGCCCCGGGGAGGGCCTACTCCTTCTGGGGCCAACGTCCTGACTTTC
NA NA TRBJ1-5 15 TRBV28 CASSLAGPYSQPQHF TGTGCCAGCAGTTTAGCGGGGCCGTATAGTCAGCCCCAGCATTTT
TRBD1 many TRBJ1-1 15 TRBV3-1 CASRYQGAADTEAFF TGTGCCAGCAGGTACCAGGGGGCCGCTGACACTGAAGCTTTCTTT
TRBD2 many TRBJ2-5 16 TRBV20-1 CSATTPGLVLRQTQYF TGCAGTGCCACCACCCCGGGACTAGTCCTTCGACAGACCCAGTACTTC
NA many TRBJ1-1 14 TRBV3-1 CASSQDGSNTEAFF TGTGCCAGCAGCCAAGACGGCTCTAACACTGAAGCTTTCTTT
NA many TRBJ1-4 14 TRBV6-5 CASSYSVSNEKLFF TGTGCCAGCAGTTACTCGGTCAGCAATGAAAAACTGTTTTTT
NA few TRBJ1-5 12 TRBV20-1 CSAQEESQPQHF TGCAGTGCTCAGGAGGAGAGCCAGCCCCAGCATTTT
NA NA TRBJ2-2 16 TRBV12-3/TRBV12-4 CASSTRLVPSTGELFF TGTGCCAGCAGTACAAGACTAGTCCCTTCCACCGGGGAGCTGTTTTTT
NA few TRBJ2-5 12 TRBV6-1 CASSGTQETQYF TGTGCCAGCAGCGGGACACAAGAGACCCAGTACTTC